The 22 T cell receptor beta chains in this list originate from one sample, sequenced in a study of T cells in Graves' hyperthyroidism and ophthalmopathy. Researchers took RNA transcripts and amplified the TCR beta CDR3 regions from them. Initially, a first-round RT-PCR of the TCR CDR3 employed the HTBI primer set. TCRdb reprocessed the multiplex PCR reads with MiXCR, giving one entry per CDR3 protein. The sample has 300,000 to 450,000 distinct CDR3 sequences; 11% to 15% are singletons. Material: blood. Source of these receptors: a woman aged 55 to 70 with Graves' hyperthyroidism.

The chain employs TRBV6-1 and TRBJ1-2; 10 nucleotides align to TRBD1. The germline V gene has CDR1 MNHNS and CDR2 SASEGT. This CDR3 comprises 15 residues. Unmatched junction bases numbered 10, after V lost 6 bases and J lost 6 bases. The CDR3 loop is CASSSRQGALDGYTF. The CDR3 DNA reads as TGTGCCAGCAGCTCACGACAGGGGGCATTAGATGGCTACACCTTC.

This clonotype was counted only a few times. This chain joins TRBV28 and TRBJ1-6; tentative D call: TRBD1 (5 bases). Trimming cost V 6 bases and J 4 bases, with 16 bases left between them. The CDR3 extends over 16 amino acids. CDR1 is MDHEN, CDR2 SYDVKM, per germline. The CDR3 is CASSKLGRPYNSPLHF. The CDR3, as DNA: TGTGCCAGCAGCAAGCTGGGACGGCCATATAATTCACCCCTCCACTTT.

Many counts were recorded for this clonotype. One end of the junction fails to match germline, which may point to a read error. J is TRBJ2-6 and V is TRBV5-4, with D unclear. CDR1 SGHNT and CDR2 YYREEE come from the germline V gene (reference sequence). This CDR3 is built from 16 residues. This CDR3 is CASSLARSSGANVLTF. The CDR3 nucleotides are TGCGCCAGCAGCTTGGCACGTAGCTCTGGGGCCAACGTCCTGACTTTC.

Regarding this clonotype: Germline is not matched at one junction end, which may reflect a read error. This chain connects TRBV5-1 to TRBJ2-1; 7 bases fit TRBD1. Germline CDR1 SGHRS, CDR2 YFSETQ. CDR3 length equals 14 residues. Here the CDR3 reads CAGSLLGTDNEQFF. DNA for the CDR3: TGCGCCGGCAGCCTGTTGGGGACAGACAATGAGCAGTTCTTC.

This clonotype has only a few counts. V and J are TRBV12-3 or TRBV12-4 and TRBJ2-7; 10 bases fit TRBD2. This CDR3 is built from 15 residues. Unmatched junction bases numbered 6, after V lost 5 bases and J lost 2 bases. Here the CDR3 DNA reads TGTGCCAGCAGTCTGGGACTAGCGAGAGCCTACGAGCAGTACTTC. Its translation is CASSLGLARAYEQYF.

Ten or more counts support this clonotype. V gene TRBV18 combines with J gene TRBJ2-5; 7 nucleotides agree with TRBD1. V gave up 6 bases and J gave up 1 base; unmatched junction bases: 2. CDR3 length: 13 residues. Per germline, CDR1 KGHSH and CDR2 LQKENI. CDR3 residues: CASSGTAQETQYF. Written as DNA, the CDR3 is TGTGCCAGCTCGGGGACAGCCCAAGAGACCCAGTACTTC.

In its sample, this clonotype was seen a few times. The CDR3 loop reads CAWMPGEYGYTF. CDR3 sequence (DNA): TGTGCCTGGATGCCTGGGGAGTATGGCTACACCTTC. The gene calls are TRBV30 and TRBJ1-2; the D is unclear. The CDR3 spans 12 residues. Trimming pared 4 bases from V and 5 bases from J, leaving 11 bases between. Germline CDR1 GTSNPN, CDR2 SVGIG (reference sequence).

The sample holds many counts of this clonotype. This rearrangement joins TRBV20-1 to TRBJ2-1, with D possibly matching TRBD1 (5 bases). V was shortened by 6 bases and J by 0 bases, with 9 bases between the two germline ends. The CDR3 runs 13 residues. The germline V gene encodes CDR1 DFQATT and CDR2 SNEGSKA (reference sequence). The CDR3 loop reads CSAVGLSYNEQFF. For the CDR3, the DNA is TGCAGTGCAGTGGGGCTCTCCTACAATGAGCAGTTCTTC.

The chain carries TRBV7-9 and TRBJ2-2, with 13 bases fitting TRBD2. Germline CDR1 and CDR2: SEHNR and FQNEAQ (reference sequence). The J segment lost 3 bases and the V segment lost 4 bases, leaving 5 bases of the junction unmatched. This CDR3 spans 17 amino acids. The CDR3 region is CASSSGLAGVYTGELFF. The CDR3 DNA reads TGTGCCAGCAGCTCCGGACTAGCGGGAGTTTACACCGGGGAGCTGTTTTTT. The variable domain in full, completed from reference TRBV7-9 and TRBJ2-2, reads DTGVSQNPRHKITKRGQNVTFRCDPISEHNRLYWYRQTLGQGPEFLTYFQNEAQLEKSRLLSDRFSAERPKGSFSTLEIQRTEQGDSAMYLCASSSGLAGVYTGELFFGEGSRLTVL.

This clonotype was seen ten or more times. The chain has TRBV18 and TRBJ1-6, with D possibly TRBD1 on 6 matching bases. The V gene's germline CDR1 is KGHSH and CDR2 LQKENI. The ends were cut back, 3 bases at V and 8 bases at J, with 11 bases in the middle. The CDR3 has 14 residues. The CDR3 protein is CASSPRTDDSPLHF. The CDR3 DNA sequence: TGTGCCAGCTCACCCCGGACAGACGATTCACCCCTCCACTTT. Full variable domain (missing parts from reference TRBV18 and TRBJ1-6): NAGVMQNPRHLVRRRGQEARLRCSPMKGHSHVYWYRQLPEEGLKFMVYLQKENIIDESGMPKERFSAEFPKEGPSILRIQQVVRGDSAAYFCASSPRTDDSPLHFGNGTRLTVT.

This clonotype was counted ten times or more. V and J are TRBV7-9 and TRBJ2-1, with 14 nucleotides matching TRBD2. CDR3 size: 18 residues. V lost 1 base, J lost 2 bases, and 4 bases stayed unmatched. CDR1 is SEHNR, CDR2 FQNEAQ, per germline (reference sequence). CDR3: CASSLGGLAGGTYNEQFF. In DNA, the CDR3 is TGTGCCAGCAGCTTAGGAGGACTAGCGGGAGGTACCTACAATGAGCAGTTCTTC.

This clonotype was recorded many times. The CDR3 nucleotides are TGTGCCAGCAGTTTATGGGGGAGGGGGCGAAGCACAGATACGCAGTATTTT. As protein: CASSLWGRGRSTDTQYF. V is TRBV28 and J is TRBJ2-3; possibly TRBD1 or TRBD2 for D (7 bases each). V was cut by 0 bases and J by 0 bases, with 13 bases left in between. CDR1 and CDR2 (germline): MDHEN, SYDVKM. The CDR3 covers 17 residues.

J is TRBJ2-5 and V is TRBV20-1; D unclear. This CDR3 has 15 amino acids. From germline, CDR1 is DFQATT and CDR2 SNEGSKA (reference sequence). V was pared by 3 bases and J by 2 bases, with 16 bases between. The CDR3 coding sequence is TGCAGTGCTAGGACCCTCGACATCCTACAAGAGACCCAGTACTTC. It encodes CSARTLDILQETQYF.

This clonotype appeared a few times. The V call is TRBV19, the J call TRBJ1-3; D is unresolved. Trimming took 5 bases from V and 3 from J, leaving 14 bases between them. This CDR3 has 15 amino acids. The germline gives CDR1 LNHDA, CDR2 SQIVND (reference sequence). The CDR3 nucleotides are TGTGCCAGTAGTGCAGACCGGGCAGATGGAAACACCATATATTTT. The encoded protein is CASSADRADGNTIYF.

In this sample, this clonotype turned up many times. The chain is built from TRBV5-1 and TRBJ1-5, with a tentative D call TRBD1 (5 bases). V was pared by 1 base and J by 5 bases, with 10 bases between. The CDR3 sequence is 14 residues long. Germline V gene lookup returns CDR1 SGHRS and CDR2 YFSETQ. The DNA for the CDR3 is TGCGCCAGCAGCTTGCAGGGAGGGTATCAGCCCCAGCATTTT. Protein product: CASSLQGGYQPQHF.

In this sample, this clonotype turned up a few times. The V call is TRBV10-3, the J call TRBJ1-2; 7 nucleotides agree with TRBD1. This CDR3 is built from 15 residues. Germline lookup yields CDR1 ENHRY and CDR2 SYGVKD. V dropped 0 bases and J dropped 7; count of bases not matched to a gene: 8. CDR3 DNA sequence: TGTGCCATCAGTGAGTCGACAGGGTTTCCGGGTGGCTACACCTTC. This translates into CAISESTGFPGGYTF.

This clonotype showed up just a few times. The V and J genes are TRBV20-1 and TRBJ1-5; 7 nucleotides agree with TRBD1. V trimming: 6 bases; J trimming: 4 bases; junction bases outside the gene matches: 6. This CDR3 region has 13 residues. CDR1 and CDR2 from the germline V gene are DFQATT and SNEGSKA (reference sequence). The CDR3 here is CSALTGRNQPQHF. In DNA, the CDR3 is TGCAGTGCCTTGACAGGGAGGAATCAGCCCCAGCATTTT.

In its sample, this clonotype was seen many times. The rearrangement joins TRBV4-1 to TRBJ2-7; 10 bases are shared with TRBD1. CDR1 MGHRA and CDR2 YSYEKL come from the germline V gene. The trim removed 1 base at V and 4 bases at J, leaving 7 bases unmatched. This CDR3 region has 16 residues. In DNA form, the CDR3 reads TGCGCCAGCAGCCAAGGGCCAGGACAGGGGGATTACGAGCAGTACTTC. Protein: CASSQGPGQGDYEQYF.

This chain joins TRBV27 and TRBJ2-1; D remains ambiguous. The V and J ends lost 7 bases and 0 bases respectively, with 19 bases between them. Looked up from germline, CDR1 is MNHEY and CDR2 is SMNVEV (reference sequence). CDR3 length: 17 residues. The CDR3 is CASNANPPKSSYNEQFF. CDR3 DNA: TGTGCCAGCAATGCAAACCCCCCGAAGAGCTCCTACAATGAGCAGTTCTTC.

This clonotype was seen ten or more times. This chain connects TRBV20-1 to TRBJ2-3; 12 nucleotides match TRBD2. V shed 5 bases, J shed 3 bases, and the junction held 9 bases outside the gene matches. The germline CDR1 and CDR2 sequences are DFQATT and SNEGSKA (reference sequence). The CDR3 contains 16 residues. The CDR3 reads CSASGLAGGRTDTQYF. The CDR3 coding sequence is TGCAGTGCTTCCGGGCTAGCGGGAGGGCGGACAGATACGCAGTATTTT.

This clonotype was seen repeatedly, ten times or more. The chain combines TRBV2 with TRBJ1-4, with D possibly matching TRBD1 (6 bases). Trimming pared 6 bases from V and 3 bases from J, leaving 17 bases between. Germline CDR1 and CDR2: SNHLY and FYNNEI. The CDR3 has 16 amino acids. The CDR3 nucleotides read TGTGCCAGCAGAGCTTGGGGGGCAGTGGCTAATGAAAAACTGTTTTTT. Its translation is CASRAWGAVANEKLFF.

This clonotype was found a few times. The chain is built from TRBV5-6 and TRBJ1-5, with 10 bases fitting TRBD1. This CDR3 has 17 amino acids. V gave up 2 bases and J gave up 2 bases; unmatched junction bases: 7. Germline V gene data show CDR1 as SGHDT and CDR2 as YYEEEE. CDR3 residues: CASSFYGTGAGNQPQHF. In DNA form, the CDR3 reads TGTGCCAGCAGCTTTTACGGGACAGGGGCGGGCAATCAGCCCCAGCATTTT.